A selection of T cell receptor beta chains follows, all from one sample in a study of brain T cells in children with intractable seizures. The assay was immunoSEQ multiplex PCR, and TCRdb's table has in-frame clones only and misses some. The table lists under 400,000 clones, over 90% of them singletons. The material was peripheral blood, obtained around 5 months after surgery. Receptor source: a boy under three years old with tuberous sclerosis and intractable seizures. CDR3s include the opening cysteine and the closing phenylalanine or tryptophan. Fields, in order: CDR3 length, J gene, clone size, V gene, D gene, CDR3 protein, CDR3 DNA. D genes are given only for firm matches. Expanded clones are given a class, and other clones once, few, many or no size at all.

15	TRBJ1-1	NA	TRBV9	TRBD1	CASSFSGTGLGEAFF	TGTGCCAGCAGCTTTTCCGGGACAGGGTTGGGTGAAGCTTTCTTT
15	TRBJ2-7	few	TRBV7-9	TRBD1	CASSSRDSPSYEQYF	TGTGCCAGCAGCTCCCGGGACAGTCCTTCCTACGAGCAGTACTTC
15	TRBJ1-3	NA	TRBV3-1/TRBV3-2	TRBD1	CASSLEGAQGNTIYF	TGTGCCAGCAGCCTGGAGGGGGCGCAGGGAAACACCATATATTTT
14	TRBJ2-4	once	TRBV7-9	TRBD1	CASSPRTGDNIQYF	TGTGCCAGCAGCCCCCGGACAGGGGATAACATTCAGTACTTC
22	TRBJ1-3	NA	TRBV19	NA	CASSKDHQQRALGLIAGNTIYF	TGTGCCAGTAGTAAGGACCACCAACAGAGGGCATTGGGGCTCATCGCTGGAAACACCATATATTTT
16	TRBJ2-6	NA	TRBV19	TRBD1	CASTQGVFSGANVLTF	TGTGCCAGTACACAGGGGGTTTTTTCTGGGGCCAACGTCCTGACTTTC
16	TRBJ2-1	NA	TRBV7-2	NA	CASSLRGLPGEVEQFF	TGTGCCAGCAGCTTAAGGGGGCTTCCGGGGGAGGTAGAGCAGTTCTTC
11	TRBJ1-2	NA	TRBV19	NA	CASNGRSGYTF	TGTGCCAGTAATGGAAGGAGTGGCTACACCTTC
13	TRBJ2-7	NA	TRBV28	NA	CATADSLSYEQYF	TGTGCCACCGCCGACAGCCTCTCCTACGAGCAGTACTTC
16	TRBJ2-2	NA	TRBV11-1	NA	CASSAKGRSGTGELFF	TGTGCCAGCAGCGCGAAGGGACGGTCGGGCACCGGGGAGCTGTTTTTT
15	TRBJ1-3	NA	TRBV3-1/TRBV3-2	NA	CASSPTGNSGNTIYF	TGTGCCAGCAGCCCGACAGGCAACTCTGGAAACACCATATATTTT
14	TRBJ1-6	NA	TRBV28	NA	CASSLTGFNSPLHF	TGTGCCAGCAGCCTAACAGGGTTTAACTCACCCCTCCACTTT
16	TRBJ2-7	NA	TRBV30	TRBD2	CAWSFLGEGLSYEQYF	TGTGCCTGGAGTTTCTTGGGGGAGGGGCTCTCCTACGAGCAGTACTTC
12	TRBJ1-2	NA	TRBV2	NA	CASSEQNYGYTF	TGTGCCAGCAGTGAACAGAACTATGGCTACACCTTC
16	TRBJ1-1	NA	TRBV28	TRBD1	CASSLYSGTGVPEAFF	TGTGCCAGCAGTTTATACTCTGGGACAGGGGTCCCTGAAGCTTTCTTT
14	TRBJ2-7	NA	TRBV27	NA	CASSLTQGNHEQYF	TGTGCCAGCAGTTTAACACAGGGTAACCACGAGCAGTACTTC
13	TRBJ1-1	NA	TRBV11-3	NA	CASSLERRFGAFF	TGTGCCAGCAGCTTAGAAAGGCGGTTCGGGGCTTTCTTT
14	TRBJ1-5	few	TRBV3-1/TRBV3-2	NA	CASSQGPGLLPQHF	TGTGCCAGCAGCCAAGGGCCGGGACTACTACCCCAGCATTTT
13	TRBJ1-4	once	TRBV12-3/TRBV12-4	NA	CASSSGPNEKLFF	TGTGCCAGCAGCTCAGGACCTAATGAAAAACTGTTTTTT
15	TRBJ2-5	NA	TRBV6-5	NA	CASSSNPSYQETQYF	TGTGCCAGCAGTTCTAACCCTAGCTACCAAGAGACCCAGTACTTC
16	TRBJ1-4	NA	TRBV6-5	NA	CASSYSPDPLDEKLFF	TGTGCCAGCAGTTACTCCCCCGACCCGCTGGATGAAAAACTGTTTTTT
13	TRBJ1-4	NA	TRBV10-3	TRBD1	CATGTGGSEKLFF	TGTGCCACCGGGACAGGGGGTTCTGAAAAACTGTTTTTT
18	TRBJ2-3	NA	TRBV3-1/TRBV3-2	TRBD2	CASSQVSLAGGAGDTQYF	TGTGCCAGCAGCCAAGTATCCCTAGCGGGAGGAGCCGGAGATACGCAGTATTTT
16	TRBJ2-6	NA	TRBV14	NA	CASSQARGFGANVLTF	TGTGCCAGCAGCCAAGCAAGGGGGTTCGGGGCCAACGTCCTGACTTTC
16	TRBJ2-7	NA	TRBV5-6	TRBD2	CASSPDYPGRAHEQYF	TGTGCCAGCAGCCCGGACTACCCTGGGAGGGCCCACGAGCAGTACTTC
15	TRBJ2-1	NA	TRBV5-8	TRBD2	CASSSGTSGTNEQFF	TGTGCCAGCAGCTCCGGGACTAGCGGGACAAATGAGCAGTTCTTC
15	TRBJ1-1	NA	TRBV11-2	NA	CASSLRQGGTTEAFF	TGTGCCAGCAGCCTCCGCCAGGGTGGGACCACTGAAGCTTTCTTT
11	TRBJ2-3	NA	TRBV12-3/TRBV12-4	NA	CASSLTDTQYF	TGTGCCAGCAGCTTAACTGATACGCAGTATTTT
15	TRBJ1-1	NA	TRBV25-1	NA	CASTPLGRSGTEAFF	TGTGCCAGCACTCCCCTGGGGAGATCGGGCACTGAAGCTTTCTTT
13	TRBJ2-7	NA	TRBV5-4	NA	CASKLWGKDEQYF	TGTGCCAGCAAACTTTGGGGCAAGGACGAGCAGTACTTC
12	TRBJ1-3	NA	TRBV7-9	NA	CARDSGTDTIYF	TGTGCCAGGGACAGCGGGACCGACACCATATATTTT
12	TRBJ1-1	NA	TRBV6-2/TRBV6-3	NA	CASSYPNTEAFF	TGTGCCAGCAGTTACCCGAACACTGAAGCTTTCTTT
15	TRBJ1-2	NA	TRBV7-9	TRBD1	CASSLGGTGRYGYTF	TGTGCCAGCAGCTTAGGTGGGACAGGACGCTATGGCTACACCTTC
15	TRBJ2-3	once	TRBV30	TRBD2	CAWSDLSGRADTQYF	TGTGCCTGGAGTGACCTTAGCGGGAGGGCAGATACGCAGTATTTT
14	TRBJ1-2	NA	TRBV4-1	NA	CASSHEQDNYGYTF	TGCGCCAGCAGCCACGAACAGGATAACTATGGCTACACCTTC
10	TRBJ1-1	NA	TRBV20-1	NA	CSGTESEAFF	TGCAGTGGGACAGAGTCTGAAGCTTTCTTT
16	TRBJ1-2	once	TRBV11-2	TRBD1	CASSFDRGLGNYGYTF	TGTGCCAGCAGCTTCGACAGGGGGCTGGGTAACTATGGCTACACCTTC
14	TRBJ2-1	NA	TRBV18	NA	CASSRFLEVNEQFF	TGTGCCAGCTCAAGGTTCCTAGAGGTCAATGAGCAGTTCTTC
15	TRBJ2-7	NA	TRBV7-2	NA	CASSLVVDSPYEQYF	TGTGCCAGCAGCTTAGTAGTGGACTCACCCTACGAGCAGTACTTC
15	TRBJ2-3	NA	TRBV14	TRBD2	CASSHPLADRYTQYF	TGTGCCAGCAGCCATCCACTAGCGGATCGCTATACGCAGTATTTT